Listed below are T cell receptor beta chains from one sample, sequenced in a study of blood T cell repertoires in COVID-19. Generated by immunoSEQ multiplex PCR, the TCRdb table keeps only in-frame clones and is missing some. The sample contains about 480,000 clones, roughly 91% of which appear only once. The sample was peripheral blood. The receptor set was obtained from a woman aged 45-60 years with COVID-19, enrolled during active disease. Both conserved end residues are part of each CDR3. A D gene is named only where the DNA matches it firmly.

>.|TRBV30|TRBJ1-1
CAWSGGANTEAFF
>TRBD1|TRBV11-2|TRBJ1-6
CASSSRGTGGSSLHF
>TRBD2|TRBV5-1|TRBJ2-7
CASIGLAGGEQYF
>TRBD1|TRBV20-1|TRBJ1-2
CSASKPGQGASGYTF
>.|TRBV24-1|TRBJ1-2
CATSDTGGGRGRGVAGYTF
>TRBD1|TRBV5-6|TRBJ1-2
CASRSEDRGHGYTF
>TRBD1|TRBV5-1|TRBJ2-2
CASSWTGLGGNTGELFF
>TRBD1|TRBV14|TRBJ2-1
CASSQDRGLWNEQFF
>TRBD1|TRBV5-1|TRBJ1-1
CASSTNTGGTEAFF
>.|TRBV12-3/TRBV12-4|TRBJ2-2
CASKISGELFF
>TRBD1|TRBV28|TRBJ1-5
CASTGTGGYTQPQHF
>TRBD2|TRBV7-3|TRBJ2-3
CASSRAGGFTDTQYF
>.|TRBV10-2|TRBJ2-4
CASIPSVGGIQYF
>.|TRBV6-6|TRBJ2-1
CASSYQDTYNEQFF
>.|TRBV19|TRBJ2-3
CASSIHTDLQQGQYF
>TRBD2|TRBV24-1|TRBJ2-1
CATSDTGRNEQFF
>.|TRBV5-4|TRBJ2-2
CASSEKTGLTNTGELFF
>TRBD2|TRBV10-3|TRBJ2-1
CATLRDYDNEQFF
>TRBD1|TRBV5-1|TRBJ1-6
CASSLFTGGDSPLHF
>.|TRBV6-6|TRBJ2-5
CASSLDPRETQYF
>.|TRBV18|TRBJ1-2
CASSPPDDAAGNTF
>TRBD1|TRBV10-2|TRBJ1-5
CASKGGLYSNQPQHF
>.|TRBV6-5|TRBJ1-1
CAISEGVLTEAFF
>.|TRBV6-1|TRBJ1-2
CASSEDGTPYGYTF
>TRBD1|TRBV6-2/TRBV6-3|TRBJ1-1
CASSYDRENTEAFF
>.|TRBV29-1|TRBJ1-1
CSVEDSTENTEAFF
>TRBD2|TRBV7-6|TRBJ2-2
CASSCPRTSCFLALNTGELFF
>.|TRBV12-3/TRBV12-4|TRBJ1-5
CASSSGNQPQHF
>.|TRBV9|TRBJ2-7
CASSVEDRPYEQYF
>.|TRBV11-2|TRBJ2-2
CASGSLRGGELFF
>.|TRBV5-6|TRBJ2-7
CASSLARGLQQYF
>TRBD1|TRBV12-3/TRBV12-4|TRBJ2-7
CASSGTGEDEQYF
>TRBD2|TRBV2|TRBJ2-1
CASSDPSQRGDLGEQFF
>TRBD1|TRBV9|TRBJ2-2
CASSPQSGQGITGELFF
>TRBD2|TRBV5-4|TRBJ2-5
CASSPPVGPPGGETQYF
>TRBD1|TRBV11-2|TRBJ2-5
CASSSLDREYF
>.|TRBV11-1|TRBJ2-2
CASSSTSGRGGELFF
>.|TRBV30|TRBJ1-1
CAWRTVRGTEAFF
>TRBD2|TRBV4-1|TRBJ2-3
CASSPARLRGGTTDTQYF
>.|TRBV9|TRBJ1-5
CASSSDFNQPQHF
>.|TRBV30|TRBJ2-1
CAWSGRTRDNGFF
>TRBD1|TRBV27|TRBJ1-5
CASSLTGYLQRNQPQHF
>TRBD1|TRBV27|TRBJ1-2
CASSLSRGLGYGYTF
>TRBD1|TRBV7-9|TRBJ1-4
CASSLAPGGFEKLFF
>.|TRBV19|TRBJ1-6
CASSRQGRSGENSPLHF
>.|TRBV29-1|TRBJ2-2
CSVDVRGSGELFF
>TRBD2|TRBV5-6|TRBJ2-2
CASSLGSGAGPTGELFF
>.|TRBV7-6|TRBJ2-7
CASSFGTLYEQYF
>.|TRBV6-6|TRBJ1-5
CASSYGSQPQHF
>.|TRBV7-2|TRBJ1-1
CASSLRRTVTEAFF
>.|TRBV6-1|TRBJ1-1
CASSEIGQANTEAFF
>.|TRBV28|TRBJ1-2
CASSPDRTYDGYTF
>TRBD1|TRBV7-2|TRBJ2-7
CASSFGQGFPYEQYF
>.|TRBV2|TRBJ2-2
CASSEAGGSAGELFF
>.|TRBV9|TRBJ2-3
CASSVGGSDTQYF